The 22 T cell receptor beta chains below were found in one sample sequenced in a study of blood T cell repertoires in COVID-19. TCRdb's table, derived via immunoSEQ multiplex PCR, lists solely in-frame clones and lacks some. The table has 50,000 to 65,000 clones, 75% to 85% seen once; the top ten hold 4% to 5.5%. The sequencing sample was made of peripheral blood. The source of these receptors is a woman aged 55-69 years with acute or convalescent COVID-19.

V is TRBV29-1 and J is TRBJ2-1; D unresolved. The germline CDR1 and CDR2 sequences are SQVTM and ANQGSEA. V was cut by 6 bases and J by 0 bases, with 15 bases left in between. This CDR3 is built from 15 residues. The CDR3 region is CSVKMGLPSYNEQFF. The CDR3, as DNA: TGCAGCGTCAAAATGGGCCTACCCTCCTACAATGAGCAGTTCTTC.

This sequence joins TRBV5-1 and TRBJ2-1; 10 positions agree with TRBD1. V was clipped by 3 bases and J by 9 bases; unmatched bases: 6. Per the germline V gene, CDR1 is SGHRS and CDR2 is YFSETQ. This CDR3 has 14 amino acids. The CDR3: CASSSGTGDVEQFF. DNA of the CDR3: TGCGCCAGCAGCTCTGGGACAGGGGACGTTGAGCAGTTCTTC.

This sequence joins TRBV9 and TRBJ2-3, with a tentative D call TRBD1 (5 bases). CDR3 length: 12 residues. Per the germline V gene, CDR1 is SGDLS and CDR2 is YYNGEE. Trimming cost V 2 bases and J 8 bases, with 9 bases left between them. The CDR3 loop reads CASSVPGITQYF. The CDR3 nucleotides are TGTGCCAGCAGCGTCCCAGGGATTACGCAGTATTTT.

The chain has TRBV4-2 and TRBJ2-5; possibly TRBD1 for D (6 bases). Trimming stripped 0 bases from V and 5 bases from J, with 10 bases between. The CDR3 is 14 amino acids. Germline loops: CDR1 LGHNA, CDR2 YNFKEQ. The CDR3 region is CASSQEGGEETQYF. CDR3 nucleotide sequence: TGTGCCAGCAGCCAAGAAGGGGGAGAGGAGACCCAGTACTTC.

The chain carries TRBV2 and TRBJ1-5; D is perhaps TRBD1 (6 bases). The V gene lost 4 bases and the J gene lost 4 bases, with 17 bases spanning the gap. CDR3 size: 16 residues. The germline V gene has CDR1 SNHLY and CDR2 FYNNEI. The CDR3 bases are TGTGCCAGCAGTGGACAGGACTTCCGGCAGAATCAGCCCCAGCATTTT. Translation: CASSGQDFRQNQPQHF.

The chain employs TRBV2 and TRBJ2-1; D remains ambiguous. The V gene lost 5 bases and the J gene lost 7 bases, with 12 bases spanning the gap. The germline V gene encodes CDR1 SNHLY and CDR2 FYNNEI. The CDR3 spans 13 residues. The CDR3 region has the DNA TGTGCCAGCAGTTCCCTTGGTCGGAATGAGCAGTTCTTC. Translating it yields CASSSLGRNEQFF.

The chain joins TRBV6-4 to TRBJ1-5; D not certain. V lost 7 bases to trimming and J lost 2 bases, with 15 bases between them. This CDR3 is 15 amino acids long. Germline V lookup: CDR1 MRHNA, CDR2 SNTAGT. This chain's CDR3 is CASILERSRNQPQHF. The CDR3 DNA reads as TGTGCCAGCATCCTTGAGAGGTCCCGCAATCAGCCCCAGCATTTT.

The chain uses TRBV18 and TRBJ1-1; the D is unclear. Germline values: CDR1 KGHSH, CDR2 LQKENI. The CDR3 contains 13 residues. Trimming pared 6 bases from V and 0 bases from J, leaving 8 bases between. The CDR3 DNA sequence: TGTGCCAGCTCTTCCAAATTGAACACTGAAGCTTTCTTT. It yields the protein CASSSKLNTEAFF. Full variable domain (remainder filled in from reference TRBV18 and TRBJ1-1): NAGVMQNPRHLVRRRGQEARLRCSPMKGHSHVYWYRQLPEEGLKFMVYLQKENIIDESGMPKERFSAEFPKEGPSILRIQQVVRGDSAAYFCASSSKLNTEAFFGQGTRLTVV.

The CDR3: CASSPTRGLDTQYF. The CDR3, as DNA: TGTGCCAGCAGTCCCACCCGCGGGCTGGATACGCAGTATTTT. This chain links TRBV16 with TRBJ2-3; possible D gene TRBD2, 5 bases. Between the trimmed V and J ends, which lost 6 bases and 6 bases, there was a span of 16 bases. From germline, CDR1 is KGHSY and CDR2 FQNENV. The CDR3 runs 14 residues.

The chain is built from TRBV20-1 and TRBJ1-1; D not certain. This CDR3 contains 15 residues. The germline V and J ends were trimmed by 3 bases and 3 bases, with 17 bases remaining between them. Germline V lookup: CDR1 DFQATT, CDR2 SNEGSKA (reference sequence). The CDR3 loop reads CSASSTLATYTEAFF. DNA for the CDR3: TGCAGTGCTAGTTCGACTTTAGCCACCTACACTGAAGCTTTCTTT.

This clone was seen a few times. The V call is TRBV6-4, the J call TRBJ2-1; D might be TRBD1 (6 bases). There are 13 residues in the CDR3. Germline lookup yields CDR1 MRHNA and CDR2 SNTAGT. The ends were cut back, 3 bases at V and 9 bases at J, with 12 bases in the middle. CDR3 in amino acids: CASSEQGLGEQFF. CDR3 DNA: TGTGCCAGCAGTGAGCAGGGGCTTGGTGAGCAGTTCTTC.

The chain carries TRBV27 and TRBJ1-5, with D tentatively TRBD1 (6 bases). CDR1 is MNHEY and CDR2 is SMNVEV in the germline V gene (reference sequence). The CDR3 covers 13 residues. Between the trimmed V and J ends, which lost 5 bases and 6 bases, there was a span of 11 bases. The CDR3 protein is CASSMDRGQPQHF. The CDR3, as DNA: TGTGCCAGCAGTATGGACAGAGGTCAGCCCCAGCATTTT.

V usage is TRBV4-2 and J usage is TRBJ1-4; unclear D gene. CDR1 and CDR2 (germline): LGHNA, YNFKEQ. The CDR3 length is 14 residues. Trimming cost V 5 bases and J 8 bases, with 15 bases left between them. CDR3 coding DNA: TGTGCCAGCAGCGAGAAAAGAGGCAAAGAAAAACTGTTTTTT. As protein: CASSEKRGKEKLFF.

The J gene is TRBJ2-1, the V gene TRBV5-1; a possible D gene is TRBD2 (5 bases). V was trimmed by 1 base and J by 8 bases, leaving 7 bases between them. Germline lookup yields CDR1 SGHRS and CDR2 YFSETQ. The CDR3 sequence is 12 residues long. As DNA, the CDR3 is TGCGCCAGCAGCTTGATGGACTATGAGCAGTTCTTC. Residues: CASSLMDYEQFF.

This rearrangement joins TRBV18 to TRBJ2-5, with 9 bases aligning to TRBD2. Losses at the gene ends were 1 base for V and 3 bases for J; bases not matched to a gene: 3. This CDR3 has 15 amino acids. The germline V gene has CDR1 KGHSH and CDR2 LQKENI. Here the CDR3 reads CASSPLAGVKETQYF. Written as DNA, the CDR3 is TGTGCCAGCTCACCACTAGCGGGGGTAAAAGAGACCCAGTACTTC.

This chain connects TRBV5-1 to TRBJ2-7, with TRBD2 identical over 13 bases. V was pared by 1 base and J by 3 bases, with 7 bases of the junction left unmatched. Germline loops: CDR1 SGHRS, CDR2 YFSETQ. The CDR3 covers 17 residues. The CDR3 bases are TGCGCCAGCAGCTTGTTCACTAGCGGGAGGGCCTTCTACGAGCAGTACTTC. Encoded protein: CASSLFTSGRAFYEQYF. Drawing the rest from reference TRBV5-1 and TRBJ2-7, the complete variable domain is KAGVTQTPRYLIKTRGQQVTLSCSPISGHRSVSWYQQTPGQGLQFLFEYFSETQRNKGNFPGRFSGRQFSNSRSEMNVSTLELGDSALYLCASSLFTSGRAFYEQYFGPGTRLTVT.

The DNA for the CDR3 is TGTGCCAGCAGCTTAGATCCGACAGGGAACTATGGCTACACCTTC. Residues: CASSLDPTGNYGYTF. The J gene is TRBJ1-2, the V gene TRBV7-6, with 7 positions matching TRBD1. The junction had 4 bases not matched to a gene; V was cut back by 1 base and J by 2 bases. The CDR3 covers 15 residues. Germline-derived CDR1 and CDR2 are SGHVS and FNYEAQ.

This chain connects TRBV5-8 to TRBJ1-5; tentative D call: TRBD1 (6 bases). Trimming left V 4 bases short and J 2 bases short, with 19 bases between. Germline V lookup: CDR1 SGHTS, CDR2 YDEGEE. The CDR3 is 17 residues long. CDR3 coding DNA: TGTGCCAGCAGCCCTATCTACAGGGACGGCGGCAATCAGCCCCAGCATTTT. It is translated as CASSPIYRDGGNQPQHF.

V gene TRBV28 combines with J gene TRBJ1-6; 8 positions agree with TRBD1. Losses at the gene ends were 6 bases for V and 7 bases for J; bases not matched to a gene: 2. Germline CDR1 MDHEN, CDR2 SYDVKM. This CDR3 region has 13 residues. The CDR3 region is CASRGQENSPLHF. Here the CDR3 DNA reads TGTGCCAGCAGGGGACAGGAAAATTCACCCCTCCACTTT.

This chain connects TRBV2 to TRBJ2-7, with D uncertain. Germline CDR1 reads SNHLY; CDR2 reads FYNNEI. The CDR3 has 12 residues. The V end lost 4 bases, the J end lost 3 bases, and 7 bases lay between the germline ends. The CDR3 DNA reads TGTGCCAGCAGTGGAGAGGTCTACGAGCAGTACTTC. Amino acid sequence: CASSGEVYEQYF.

Written as DNA, the CDR3 is TGTGCCAGCAGCTTACCACAGTTCTATGGCTACACCTTC. Encoded protein: CASSLPQFYGYTF. The chain is built from TRBV7-8 and TRBJ1-2; D ambiguous. The germline V gene has CDR1 SGHVS and CDR2 FQNEAQ. The CDR3 has 13 residues. The V end was cut by 2 bases, the J end by 4 bases, with 8 bases between.

The CDR3: CASSPGRGNTEAFF. In DNA form, the CDR3 reads TGCGCCAGCAGCCCTGGACGGGGAAACACTGAAGCTTTCTTT. V is TRBV5-1 and J is TRBJ1-1; D is unresolved. Germline V CDR1 and CDR2: SGHRS, YFSETQ. The CDR3 runs to 14 residues. Trimming left V 4 bases short and J 2 bases short, with 12 bases between.